This TCR beta chain comes out of a study of CD8 T cells in Susac syndrome (dated by TCRdb to the late 2010s). Study-wide context: Of the Susac syndrome patients who were sequenced, eight or nine were in clinical remission while six had clinically active disease. Repertoire sequencing was used to test whether CD8+ T cell activation and differentiation in Susac syndrome was antigen driven. The clonality of the CD8+ T cell repertoire was compared across approximately 11 healthy donors, some 14 Susac syndrome patients and around 16 multiple sclerosis patients. At the time of blood withdrawal, Susac syndrome patients were either therapy-naive, taking corticosteroids (with some also receiving IVIg), or on IVIg alone.

RNA was extracted using the RNeasy kit, and roughly 0.5 to 1 microgram was reverse transcribed with random hexamers. The immunoSEQ multiplex PCR assay, covering 54 Vbeta and 13 Jbeta segments, was used to amplify TCR beta CDR3 regions. PCR amplification bias was corrected using a synthetic template baseline for primer optimization and computational correction. The published analysis was carried out like this. Only productive sequences were kept, with reads annotated to V, D and J genes according to IMGT and analyzed in immunoSEQ Analyzer. To calculate clonality, Shannon entropy was normalized by log2 of the number of productive unique sequences and then subtracted from one. For each patient and control, public and private clones were evaluated among the 100 most prevalent clones. Clones were defined as Susac-specific when absent from the healthy and MS cohorts, from approximately 970 published viral clones and from other ImmuneACCESS disease sequences. The raw public reads went through TCRdb reprocessing: fastp at Q25, MiXCR clone calling, in-frame beta chains kept. Records with the same CDR3 protein are collapsed into one entry carrying the most frequent genes and DNA. TCRdb's processing, not the study's, gives the V and J calls here. In this sample the table shows under 2,500 distinct CDR3 sequences, around 69% of which occur a single time. The top ten constitute 10% of the sample.

Since CD62L is shed when cells are thawed, memory subsets for TEMRA sorting were defined by CD27 and CD45RA staining. Peripheral blood CD8+ and CD4+ T cells from healthy donors, Susac syndrome patients and multiple sclerosis patients were profiled by high-throughput TCR beta sequencing. For six Susac syndrome patients, sequencing was done on both total CD8+ T cells and sorted CD8+ TEMRA cells. Susac syndrome patients met recently defined diagnostic criteria for definite or probable disease. CD8+ TEMRA cells were enriched by FACS, while bulk CD8+ and CD4+ T cells were purified by magnetic negative isolation. Blood was drawn into EDTA tubes, processed within 24 hours, and PBMCs were isolated by density gradient centrifugation. PBMCs intended for TCR sequencing were cryopreserved in liquid nitrogen and thawed later in a water bath at 37 degrees C. Fluorescence-activated cell sorting on a BD FACSAria III was used to enrich CD8+ TEMRA cells from thawed PBMCs. Purity of sorted or isolated CD4+, CD8+ and CD8+ TEMRA cells was at least 90%.

General study outcomes and caveats: CD8+ repertoires in Susac syndrome showed clonal expansion, which was highest in CD8+ TEMRA cells and was greater in clinically active patients than in remitting patients. The number of individuals in the TCR sequencing and HLA analysis was acknowledged as relatively small. Sixteen and five Susac-specific public clones were found in the total CD8+ and CD8+ TEMRA repertoires, respectively.

Per the germline V gene, MDHEN is the CDR1 and SYDVKM is the CDR2. Its CDR3 holds 14 amino acids, cysteine through phenylalanine. The kept DNA is CDR3 alone, 42 bases in frame from the first base. About this clonotype itself: Which antigen it targets is not known. One end of the junction varies from germline; a read error may be responsible.

This clonotype was sampled from a human donor with Susac syndrome. The chain employs TRBV28 and TRBJ2-2, with a weak D call of TRBD2 (5 bases match). Specimen: CD8+ TEMRA cells from PBMCs. This sample's cell subset or site label indicates: FACS-sorted terminally differentiated effector memory CD8+ T cells re-expressing CD45RA (CD8+ TEMRA). The nucleotide sequence reads as follows: TGTGCCAGCAGTTTTTGGCCTGAACACCGGGGAGCTGTTTTT. This translates into CASSFWPEHRGAVF.